This TCR beta chain is from a study of blood T cells in healthy people across ages (dated by TCRdb to the mid-2010s). Study-wide context: In model experiments, template switching captured roughly one uniquely barcoded TCR beta cDNA molecule for every two T cells. To track age-related changes in TCR beta repertoire diversity, the study relied on deep sequencing normalized with unique cDNA molecular identifiers. The donors were divided into four age groups: young (average roughly 15 years), middle-aged (about 41), aged (under 70) and long-lived (more than 75). Donors of different ages were randomly distributed across sequencing lanes to avoid experimental bias. Using the same blood draw, the study looked at two additional independent replicas of 1 million unique cDNA reads for two donors, one aged 18 to 30 and the other aged 80 or older.

The CDR3 runs 14 amino acids, cysteine and phenylalanine included. Only the CDR3 region is kept as DNA, spanning 42 bases read in frame from base 1. Deletion took 6 bases off V and 0 bases off J, with a span of 8 bases between the germline ends. Results the study describes overall, beyond this receptor: Because donor CMV infection status was unknown, age-related changes in expanded clonotypes were potentially confounded. Compared with the aged group, the long-lived group had more naive CD4+ T cells, fewer expanded clones and increased TCR diversity, suggesting age selection. As age increased, observed TCR beta diversity per million T cells dropped in a roughly linear way, and a significant reduction was already evident by age 40. Since profiling was done on bulk unsorted PBMCs, naive and antigen-experienced compartments could not be conclusively compared. There was a strong correlation between observed TCR beta diversity and the percentage of naive T cells measured by flow cytometry. Total diversity estimates from one million sequenced T cells were considered lower bounds and underestimates.

This clonotype has more than one count but fewer than ten. Its antigen remains undetermined. Per-base quality was not reported, and no clone a single base away is much larger than it. The method behind the library was 5' RACE. Sequencing was carried out with an Illumina HiSeq 2500. A second PCR of roughly 6 to 11 cycles was performed with a sample-barcoded 5' primer and a J-beta primer mix. A template-switch 5' adaptor carrying 12 random nucleotides introduced a unique molecular identifier onto each TCR beta cDNA molecule. Each sample yielded at least 2.5 million CDR3-containing paired-end reads. First-strand cDNA synthesis was performed from all RNA using the Mint cDNA synthesis kit, with priming by a TRBC-specific oligonucleotide. Following uracil-DNA glycosylase treatment, all cDNA underwent a first 18-cycle PCR with the universal primers M1SS and BC2_uni_R. Processing in the source paper ran as follows. For normalization, 1 million high-quality reads, each with a distinct molecular identifier, were randomly selected from each sample. Instead of being binned into consensus sequences, reads with shared molecular identifiers were discarded. MiTCR, with a Q25 quality threshold and the strictest error-elimination algorithm, was used for CDR3 identification, clonotype clustering and error correction. A nonparametric unseen species model using Euler transformation provided a lower-bound estimate of total TCR beta diversity. TCRdb reprocessing: public reads trimmed at Q25 with fastp, clones called with MiXCR, in-frame beta chains kept. One record per CDR3 amino acid sequence lists the most common genes and DNA. The V and J calls shown here were made by TCRdb, not taken from the authors' results. The sample table holds approximately 800,000 distinct CDR3 sequences, of which roughly 50% were seen once. Approximately 40% of the sample belongs to the ten largest clones.

Systemically healthy Caucasian individuals from Russia, over 30 in total and aged roughly 6 to 100 years, were included as donors. Around 9.8 milliliters of peripheral blood were collected from each donor into EDTA-treated Vacutainer tubes. Ficoll-Paque density-gradient centrifugation was used to isolate PBMCs, with at least 7 million per sample. Total RNA was extracted from PBMCs with Trizol reagent, with at least 6 micrograms obtained per sample. Naive CD45RAhigh/CD27high T cell percentages were measured by flow cytometry on a PBMC aliquot from every donor. The V and J genes are TRBV12-3 or TRBV12-4 and TRBJ1-4; the D gene assignment is ambiguous. The sequence was collected from an elderly man in good health. Sequencing was carried out using blood. The CDR3 protein is CASSSAPTNEKLFF. Read as DNA, the sequence is TGTGCCAGCAGCTCGGCCCCAACTAATGAAAAACTGTTTTTT.